The 14 T cell receptor beta chains below all came from one sample that was sequenced in a study of blood T cell repertoires in COVID-19. The table came from immunoSEQ multiplex PCR; TCRdb's copy has only in-frame clones and leaves some out. The table shows 200,000 or so clones, with roughly 88% occurring only once. Sequencing input: PBMCs or T cells enriched from blood (not recorded which). All receptors come from a woman aged 30 to 39 who had been exposed to COVID-19.

The V and J genes are TRBV4-1 and TRBJ2-1, with a possible D match to TRBD1 (6 bases). Trimming took off 3 bases at V and 6 bases at J, with 21 bases between the two ends. Germline V gene lookup returns CDR1 MGHRA and CDR2 YSYEKL. The CDR3 loop spans 17 amino acids. The CDR3 loop reads CASSHTTNRESGNEQFF. For the CDR3, the DNA is TGCGCCAGCAGCCACACAACGAACAGGGAGTCGGGCAATGAGCAGTTCTTC.

This chain links TRBV10-3 with TRBJ2-7; TRBD1 might be the D (5 bases). The V gene's germline CDR1 is ENHRY and CDR2 SYGVKD. The CDR3 totals 17 residues. The ends were cut back, 0 bases at V and 4 bases at J, with 19 bases in the middle. The CDR3 nucleotides read TGTGCCATCAGTGAGTCGAAGAAGGGGTCGGCTAGGTACGAGCAGTACTTC. Protein: CAISESKKGSARYEQYF.

The chain combines TRBV2 with TRBJ1-1, with 7 bases lining up with TRBD1. The CDR3 covers 13 residues. Germline assignment: CDR1 SNHLY and CDR2 FYNNEI. V dropped 6 bases and J dropped 12; count of bases not matched to a gene: 13. CDR3 loop: CASRSTGVERTFF. CDR3 coding DNA: TGTGCCAGCAGATCAACAGGGGTAGAAAGAACTTTCTTT.

The J gene is TRBJ1-2, the V gene TRBV18; D ambiguous. CDR3 length: 15 residues. Germline lookup yields CDR1 KGHSH and CDR2 LQKENI. Trimming removed 3 bases from V and 3 bases from J, with 14 bases in between. In nucleotides, the CDR3 is TGTGCCAGCTCACCTAAGACTGCCACTTACTATGGCTACACCTTC. Translation gives CASSPKTATYYGYTF.

The chain joins TRBV19 to TRBJ2-7; TRBD2 matches at 7 bases. Germline CDR1 and CDR2: LNHDA and SQIVND (reference sequence). The CDR3 runs 16 residues. V lost 1 base to trimming and J lost 2 bases; unmatched junction nucleotides: 8. The CDR3 coding sequence is TGTGCCAGTAGTATAGTTTTGCCTAGCGGAACCTACGAGCAGTACTTC. This translates into CASSIVLPSGTYEQYF. The full variable domain, rest sourced from reference TRBV19 and TRBJ2-7, is DGGITQSPKYLFRKEGQNVTLSCEQNLNHDAMYWYRQDPGQGLRLIYYSQIVNDFQKGDIAEGYSVSREKKESFPLTVTSAQKNPTAFYLCASSIVLPSGTYEQYFGPGTRLTVT.

This clone was found once. The V gene is TRBV4-1, the J gene TRBJ2-2, with 7 bases that match TRBD2. The CDR3 sequence is 17 residues long. From germline, CDR1 is MGHRA and CDR2 YSYEKL. With V trimmed by 0 bases and J by 5 bases, 9 bases remained unmatched. This CDR3 reads CASSQDSGLGETGELFF. CDR3 DNA sequence: TGCGCCAGCAGCCAAGATTCTGGACTAGGGGAAACCGGGGAGCTGTTTTTT.

The chain links TRBV28 to TRBJ1-5; no clear D. Trimming took 3 bases from V and 0 from J, leaving 6 bases between them. The CDR3 runs to 14 residues. Per the germline V gene, CDR1 is MDHEN and CDR2 is SYDVKM. The CDR3 protein is CASSFIGSNQPQHF. The CDR3 region has the DNA TGTGCCAGCAGTTTCATCGGTAGCAATCAGCCCCAGCATTTT. Looking up the rest from reference TRBV28 and TRBJ1-5 gives the full variable domain: DVKVTQSSRYLVKRTGEKVFLECVQDMDHENMFWYRQDPGLGLRLIYFSYDVKMKEKGDIPEGYSVSREKKERFSLILESASTNQTSMYLCASSFIGSNQPQHFGDGTRLSIL.

Note on this clone: Other nucleotide sequences in the sample specify the same CDR3. This chain links TRBV5-1 with TRBJ2-6; weak D call: TRBD1 (6 bases). The length of the CDR3 is 16 residues. V lost 0 bases to trimming and J lost 0 bases, with 7 bases between them. Looked up from germline, CDR1 is SGHRS and CDR2 is YFSETQ. CDR3 amino acids: CASSLEGVSGANVLTF. CDR3 DNA sequence: TGCGCCAGCAGCTTGGAGGGGGTCTCTGGGGCCAACGTCCTGACTTTC.

The rearrangement joins TRBV7-2 to TRBJ1-2; D ambiguous. Trimming took 2 bases from V and 3 from J, leaving 4 bases between them. In germline, CDR1 is SGHTA, CDR2 FQGNSA. The CDR3 runs 12 residues. The CDR3 DNA is TGTGCCAGCAGCTTAACTGACTATGGCTACACCTTC. Translating gives CASSLTDYGYTF.

The chain links TRBV5-4 to TRBJ1-1; TRBD1 might be the D (6 bases). The CDR3 spans 13 residues. Germline V CDR1 and CDR2: SGHNT, YYREEE (reference sequence). Between the trimmed V and J ends, which lost 2 bases and 4 bases, there was a span of 9 bases. CDR3 sequence reads: CASSFNRVTEAFF. CDR3 DNA sequence: TGTGCCAGCAGCTTCAACAGGGTCACTGAAGCTTTCTTT.

The chain has TRBV18 and TRBJ1-2, with D maybe TRBD1 (6 bases). Germline V gene sequence: CDR1 KGHSH, CDR2 LQKENI. This CDR3 region has 14 residues. V was trimmed by 1 base and J by 6 bases, leaving 12 bases between them. The CDR3 nucleotides read TGTGCCAGCTCACCACGAGGGGGTACCGATGGCTACACCTTC. As protein: CASSPRGGTDGYTF.

This rearrangement joins TRBV7-9 to TRBJ2-3; 9 nucleotides align to TRBD2. V trimming: 5 bases; J trimming: 2 bases; junction bases outside the gene matches: 8. From germline, CDR1 is SEHNR and CDR2 FQNEAQ (reference sequence). This CDR3 is built from 16 residues. CDR3 nucleotide sequence: TGTGCCAGCAGCCCCCCTTTAGCGGGGGTCACAGATACGCAGTATTTT. Protein: CASSPPLAGVTDTQYF.

The V and J genes are TRBV21-1 and TRBJ2-7; whether TRBD1, the table's D call, matches the DNA was not checked. TRBV21-1 is described as a pseudogene. The CDR3 has 14 amino acids. This CDR3 reads CASSPDRNSYEQYF. The CDR3 nucleotides are TGTGCCAGCAGTCCTGACAGGAACTCCTACGAGCAGTACTTC.

This chain joins TRBV6-4 and TRBJ2-2; 8 nucleotides match TRBD1. Looked up from germline, CDR1 is MRHNA and CDR2 is SNTAGT. This CDR3 region has 14 residues. J lost 5 bases, V lost 10 bases, and 9 bases had no gene match. CDR3 amino acids: CATSDRAGTGELFF. The CDR3 coding sequence is TGTGCCACCTCGGACAGGGCGGGAACCGGGGAGCTGTTTTTT.